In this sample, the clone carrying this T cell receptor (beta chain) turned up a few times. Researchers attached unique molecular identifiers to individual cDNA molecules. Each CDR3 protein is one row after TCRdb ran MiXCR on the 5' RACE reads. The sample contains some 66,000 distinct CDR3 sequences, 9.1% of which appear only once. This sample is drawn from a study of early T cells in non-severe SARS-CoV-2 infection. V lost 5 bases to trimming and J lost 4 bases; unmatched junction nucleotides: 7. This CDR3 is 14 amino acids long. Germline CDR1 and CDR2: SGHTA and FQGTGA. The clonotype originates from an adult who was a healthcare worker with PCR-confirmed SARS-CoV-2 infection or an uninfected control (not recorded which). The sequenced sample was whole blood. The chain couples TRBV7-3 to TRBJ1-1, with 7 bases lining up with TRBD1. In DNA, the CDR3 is TGTGCCAGCAGCCAGGCAGGGGGGAGCACTGAAGCTTTCTTT. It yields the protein CASSQAGGSTEAFF.